This TCR beta chain was sequenced in a study of cytomegalovirus exposure and HLA in healthy donors. Study in general: In terms of ancestry, the Caucasian-associated cluster contained around four fifths of the roughly 400 genotyped donors. The study's findings and limits: Most of the TCR beta V segments (in an earlier analysis) were productive either about 87% or about 30% of the time. Fewer N-insertions than the approximately 700-donor mean were reportedly shown by an Asian-associated ancestry cluster in a later analysis.

This CDR3 comprises 15 residues. Germline CDR1 SGHAT, CDR2 FQDESV (reference sequence). Trimming left V 0 bases short and J 7 bases short, with 13 bases between. Comments on this clone: Its antigen is unknown.

The study sampled nominally healthy donors, though unrecorded immune exposures were likely. Primers: 60 Vbeta forward and 13 Jbeta reverse. Using immunoSEQ multiplex PCR, the repertoire was profiled, and TCRdb retains in-frame clones only, with some absent. The sample holds about 170,000 clones; about three quarters are singletons and the top ten take roughly 1.9%. The sequencing sample was made of PBMCs. This chain joins TRBV11-1 and TRBJ2-4, with D tentatively TRBD1 (6 bases). This receptor was identified in a female donor in good health and CMV-seronegative. CDR3 coding DNA: TGTGCCAGCAGCTTAGCCTTACAGGGAAGGAACATTCAGTACTTC. Residues: CASSLALQGRNIQYF.